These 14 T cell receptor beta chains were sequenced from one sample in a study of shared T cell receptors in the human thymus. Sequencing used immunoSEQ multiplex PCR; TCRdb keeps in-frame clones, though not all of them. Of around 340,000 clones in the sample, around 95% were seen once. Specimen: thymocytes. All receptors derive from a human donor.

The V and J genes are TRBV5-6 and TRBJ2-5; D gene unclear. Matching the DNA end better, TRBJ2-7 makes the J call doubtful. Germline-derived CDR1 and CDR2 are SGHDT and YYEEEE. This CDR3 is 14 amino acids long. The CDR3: CASSSSFPPYEQYF. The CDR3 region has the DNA TGTGCCAGCAGCTCTAGTTTCCCTCCCTACGAGCAGTACTTC.

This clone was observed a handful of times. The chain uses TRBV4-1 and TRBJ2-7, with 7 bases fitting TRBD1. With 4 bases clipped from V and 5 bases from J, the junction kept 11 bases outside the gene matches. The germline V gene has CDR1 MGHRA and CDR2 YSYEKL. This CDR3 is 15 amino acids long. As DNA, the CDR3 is TGCGCCAGCAGCCCCTCGGACAGGCAGTGGAACGAGCAGTACTTC. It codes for CASSPSDRQWNEQYF.

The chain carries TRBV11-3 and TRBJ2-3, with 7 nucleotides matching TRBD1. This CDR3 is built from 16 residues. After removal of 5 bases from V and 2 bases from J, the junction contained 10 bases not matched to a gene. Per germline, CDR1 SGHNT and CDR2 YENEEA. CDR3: CASSVQGVTHTDTQYF. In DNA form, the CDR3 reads TGTGCCAGCAGCGTCCAGGGGGTTACCCACACAGATACGCAGTATTTT. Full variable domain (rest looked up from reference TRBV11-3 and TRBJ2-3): EAGVVQSPRYKIIEKKQPVAFWCNPISGHNTLYWYLQNLGQGPELLIRYENEEAVDDSQLPKDRFSAERLKGVDSTLKIQPAELGDSAVYLCASSVQGVTHTDTQYFGPGTRLTVL.

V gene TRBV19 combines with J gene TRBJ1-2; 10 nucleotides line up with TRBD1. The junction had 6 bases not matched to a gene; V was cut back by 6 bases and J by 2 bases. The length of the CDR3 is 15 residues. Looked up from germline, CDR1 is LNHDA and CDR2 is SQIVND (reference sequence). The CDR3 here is CASSQDRGSNYGYTF. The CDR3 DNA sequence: TGTGCCAGTAGCCAGGACAGGGGGAGCAACTATGGCTACACCTTC.

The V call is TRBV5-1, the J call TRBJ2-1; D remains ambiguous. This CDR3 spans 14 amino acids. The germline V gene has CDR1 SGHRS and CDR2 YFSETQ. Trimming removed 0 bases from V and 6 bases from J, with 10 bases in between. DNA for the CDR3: TGCGCCAGCAGCTTGGTAGGGTGGCTCAATGAGCAGTTCTTC. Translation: CASSLVGWLNEQFF.

The chain's CDR3 is CASSNPGQGRLAYGYTF. The DNA of the CDR3 is TGTGCCAGCAGCAACCCGGGACAGGGGCGCCTTGCCTATGGCTACACCTTC. The chain carries TRBV7-8 and TRBJ1-2; TRBD1 aligns across 10 bases. The ends lost 5 bases at V and 4 bases at J; junction bases unmatched: 13. The CDR3 extends over 17 amino acids. Germline CDR1 reads SGHVS; CDR2 reads FQNEAQ.

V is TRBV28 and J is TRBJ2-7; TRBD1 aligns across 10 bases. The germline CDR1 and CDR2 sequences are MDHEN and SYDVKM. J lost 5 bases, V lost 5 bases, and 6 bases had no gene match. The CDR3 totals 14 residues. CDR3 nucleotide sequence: TGTGCCAGCAGTATTGGACAGGGGGGGGACGAGCAGTACTTC. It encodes CASSIGQGGDEQYF.

The CDR3 DNA sequence: TGTGCCAGCAGCCCAGGGCGGACTAGCCACCCCTTCCCTTACGAGCAGTACTTC. This translates into CASSPGRTSHPFPYEQYF. This chain joins TRBV4-2 and TRBJ2-5; 8 bases fit TRBD2. The assigned J gene may be wrong: the sequence end matches TRBJ2-7 better. CDR3 size: 18 residues. The germline V gene encodes CDR1 LGHNA and CDR2 YNFKEQ.

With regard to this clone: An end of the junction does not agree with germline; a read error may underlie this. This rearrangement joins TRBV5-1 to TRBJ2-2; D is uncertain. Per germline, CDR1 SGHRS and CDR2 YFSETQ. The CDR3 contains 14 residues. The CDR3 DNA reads TGCGCCAGCAGCTTGGACCGGAACGCCGGGGAGCTGTTTTTT. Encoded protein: CASSLDRNAGELFF.

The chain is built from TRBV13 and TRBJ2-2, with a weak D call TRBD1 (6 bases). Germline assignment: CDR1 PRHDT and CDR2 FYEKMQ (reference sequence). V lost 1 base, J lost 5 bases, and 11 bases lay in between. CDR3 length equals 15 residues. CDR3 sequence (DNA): TGTGCCAGCAGCTTAGAGGGGGACCGGACCGGGGAGCTGTTTTTT. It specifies CASSLEGDRTGELFF.

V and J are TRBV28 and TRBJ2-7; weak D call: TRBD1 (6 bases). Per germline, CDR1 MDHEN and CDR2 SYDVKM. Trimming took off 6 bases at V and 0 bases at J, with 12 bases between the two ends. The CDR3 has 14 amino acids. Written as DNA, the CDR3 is TGTGCCAGCAGCAGAACAGGGAGCTCCTACGAGCAGTACTTC. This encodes CASSRTGSSYEQYF. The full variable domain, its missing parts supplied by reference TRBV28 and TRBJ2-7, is DVKVTQSSRYLVKRTGEKVFLECVQDMDHENMFWYRQDPGLGLRLIYFSYDVKMKEKGDIPEGYSVSREKKERFSLILESASTNQTSMYLCASSRTGSSYEQYFGPGTRLTVT.

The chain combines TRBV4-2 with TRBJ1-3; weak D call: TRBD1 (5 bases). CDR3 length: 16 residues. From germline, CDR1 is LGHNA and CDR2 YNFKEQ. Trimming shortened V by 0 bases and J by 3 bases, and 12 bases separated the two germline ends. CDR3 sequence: CASSQDRVGNGNTIYF. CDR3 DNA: TGTGCCAGCAGCCAAGACAGGGTGGGCAATGGAAACACCATATATTTT.

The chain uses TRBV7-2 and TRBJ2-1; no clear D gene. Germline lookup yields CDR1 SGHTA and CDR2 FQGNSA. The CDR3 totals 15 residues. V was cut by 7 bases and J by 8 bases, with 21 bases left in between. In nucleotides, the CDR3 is TGTGCCAGCAAGACCCCGTCGATAGCAGGCGATGAGCAGTTCTTC. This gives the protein CASKTPSIAGDEQFF.

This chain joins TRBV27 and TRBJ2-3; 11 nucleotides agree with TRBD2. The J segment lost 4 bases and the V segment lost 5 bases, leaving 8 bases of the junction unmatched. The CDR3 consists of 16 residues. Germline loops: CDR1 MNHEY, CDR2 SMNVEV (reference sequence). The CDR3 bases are TGTGCCAGCAGTGCGACTAGCGGGATATTAGCAGATACGCAGTATTTT. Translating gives CASSATSGILADTQYF.